This entry lists 28 T cell receptor beta chains sequenced from one sample in a study of shared clonotypes between healthy human individuals. Positive CCR7 selection of CD45RO-negative cells yielded the naive CD8 cells, and terminally differentiated effector memory CD45RA+ cells were excluded. Only in-frame clones appear in the TCRdb table, and some are missing; sequencing was by immunoSEQ multiplex PCR. The sample gives almost 700,000 clones, about 91% of which show up once; approximately 24% is in the top ten. The sample comprised naive CD8+ T cells sorted from blood. The receptors were gathered from a man aged 30-40 years in good health.

The chain links TRBV28 to TRBJ1-1; D is unclear. Germline V gives CDR1 MDHEN, CDR2 SYDVKM. Trimming shortened V by 4 bases and J by 1 base, and 16 bases separated the two germline ends. The CDR3 contains 16 residues. CDR3 in amino acids: CASSSFFGRENTEAFF. The CDR3 DNA follows: TGTGCCAGCAGTTCCTTTTTCGGTAGGGAGAACACTGAAGCTTTCTTT.

The genes are TRBV28 and TRBJ2-7, with 9 bases that match TRBD2. This CDR3 has 15 residues. V lost 5 bases, J lost 2 bases, and 7 bases stayed unmatched. In germline, CDR1 is MDHEN, CDR2 SYDVKM. As DNA, the CDR3 is TGTGCCAGCAGTGGCGGGACTAGCAAAACCTACGAGCAGTACTTC. This translates into CASSGGTSKTYEQYF.

This chain uses TRBV7-9 with TRBJ2-3; 8 bases agree with TRBD2. The CDR3 spans 19 residues. CDR1 and CDR2 from the germline V gene are SEHNR and FQNEAQ (reference sequence). Losses at the gene ends were 2 bases for V and 0 bases for J; bases not matched to a gene: 13. The CDR3 sequence: CASSLTPGLVETSTDTQYF. The DNA for the CDR3 is TGTGCCAGCAGCTTAACCCCGGGACTAGTAGAGACTAGCACAGATACGCAGTATTTT.

The rearrangement links TRBV7-9 to TRBJ2-7; the match to TRBD2 covers 7 bases. The germline gives CDR1 SEHNR, CDR2 FQNEAQ (reference sequence). V lost 5 bases and J lost 3; bases outside the gene matches: 1. This CDR3 has 12 residues. The DNA for the CDR3 is TGTGCCAGCAGCACTAGCGACTACGAGCAGTACTTC. Translation: CASSTSDYEQYF.

V and J are TRBV27 and TRBJ2-7; no firm D call. CDR1 is MNHEY, CDR2 SMNVEV, per germline (reference sequence). The V end lost 0 bases, the J end lost 1 base, and 10 bases lay between the germline ends. The CDR3 has 15 amino acids. The CDR3 loop reads CASSLSRPISYEQYF. Here the CDR3 DNA reads TGTGCCAGCAGTTTATCCCGGCCGATATCCTACGAGCAGTACTTC.

V is TRBV5-5 and J is TRBJ2-1, with 8 bases identical to TRBD2. J was trimmed by 4 bases and V by 2 bases; bases with no gene match: 8. This CDR3 is built from 16 residues. Germline V gene lookup returns CDR1 SGHKS and CDR2 YYEKEE (reference sequence). CDR3 protein: CASSLSFGRAYNEQFF. CDR3 nucleotide sequence: TGTGCCAGCAGCTTATCCTTCGGGAGGGCTTACAATGAGCAGTTCTTC.

The chain is built from TRBV10-1 and TRBJ1-5; D gene uncertain. Germline CDR1 WNHNN, CDR2 SYGVQD (reference sequence). Trimming shortened V by 6 bases and J by 5 bases, and 17 bases separated the two germline ends. The CDR3 is 15 residues long. CDR3 protein: CASRPPGVRHQPQHF. The CDR3 bases are TGCGCCAGCAGGCCCCCCGGGGTTCGCCATCAGCCCCAGCATTTT.

This sequence joins TRBV11-2 and TRBJ2-7, with D uncertain. Between the trimmed V and J ends, which lost 1 base and 3 bases, there was a span of 7 bases. CDR1 SGHAT and CDR2 FQNNGV come from the germline V gene. This CDR3 region has 13 residues. DNA for the CDR3: TGTGCCAGCAGCTTAGCGTACAGCTACGAGCAGTACTTC. Translating it yields CASSLAYSYEQYF.

J is TRBJ1-5 and V is TRBV7-9, with 7 bases lining up with TRBD1. CDR1 and CDR2 (germline): SEHNR, FQNEAQ (reference sequence). The CDR3 is made up of 12 amino acids. Trimming at V came to 11 bases and at J to 2 bases, leaving 3 bases not matched to a gene. CDR3 amino acids: CASQGRNQPQHF. The CDR3 region has the DNA TGTGCCTCACAGGGGCGCAATCAGCCCCAGCATTTT.

This chain joins TRBV7-9 and TRBJ2-1, with TRBD2 matching 10 bases. V lost 5 bases, J lost 6 bases, and 10 bases stayed unmatched. CDR1 and CDR2 from the germline V gene are SEHNR and FQNEAQ (reference sequence). The CDR3 covers 16 residues. CDR3 loop: CASSPPGLAGANEQFF. In DNA form, the CDR3 reads TGTGCCAGCAGCCCGCCGGGGCTAGCGGGAGCCAATGAGCAGTTCTTC.

In this sample, this clone turned up many times. The gene calls are TRBV5-1 and TRBJ2-2; D call uncertain. CDR3 length: 15 residues. CDR1 is SGHRS and CDR2 is YFSETQ in the germline V gene. The V gene lost 1 base and the J gene lost 3 bases, with 10 bases spanning the gap. This CDR3 reads CASSLSFPDTGELFF. As DNA, the CDR3 is TGCGCCAGCAGCTTGTCTTTTCCGGACACCGGGGAGCTGTTTTTT.

The chain carries TRBV29-1 and TRBJ2-3, with 9 nucleotides matching TRBD1. V gave up 4 bases and J gave up 2 bases; unmatched junction bases: 10. The CDR3 extends over 16 amino acids. Germline values: CDR1 SQVTM, CDR2 ANQGSEA. The CDR3 is CSVVVDGTGNTDTQYF. The CDR3 coding sequence is TGCAGCGTTGTAGTTGATGGGACAGGGAACACAGATACGCAGTATTTT.

The CDR3 sequence is CASSLEGTGIAKNIQYF. DNA for the CDR3: TGTGCCAGCAGCTTGGAGGGGACAGGGATAGCCAAAAACATTCAGTACTTC. V is TRBV5-4 and J is TRBJ2-4; 9 bases are shared with TRBD1. Germline V CDR1 and CDR2: SGHNT, YYREEE (reference sequence). The CDR3 has 17 residues. J was trimmed by 0 bases and V by 0 bases; bases with no gene match: 4.

The CDR3 sequence: CASSLAGGPYGELFF. CDR3 nucleotide sequence: TGTGCCAGCAGCTTAGCAGGGGGTCCTTACGGGGAGCTGTTTTTT. The chain carries TRBV7-6 and TRBJ2-2, with D perhaps TRBD1 (6 bases). Germline V gene lookup returns CDR1 SGHVS and CDR2 FNYEAQ. V gave up 0 bases and J gave up 7 bases, with 12 bases separating them. The CDR3 spans 15 residues.

This rearrangement joins TRBV5-1 to TRBJ2-1; D ambiguous. This CDR3 comprises 13 residues. Between the trimmed V and J ends, which lost 5 bases and 7 bases, there was a span of 13 bases. Looked up from germline, CDR1 is SGHRS and CDR2 is YFSETQ. CDR3 DNA sequence: TGCGCCAGCAGTTCCGGCTGGGGTAATGAGCAGTTCTTC. Its translation: CASSSGWGNEQFF.

This chain links TRBV6-9 with TRBJ2-7; the D is unclear. There are 13 residues in the CDR3. Trimming cost V 6 bases and J 3 bases, with 12 bases left between them. The germline CDR1 and CDR2 sequences are MNHGY and SVAAGI. CDR3 residues: CASSKTWSYEQYF. Here the CDR3 DNA reads TGTGCCAGCAGCAAAACGTGGAGCTACGAGCAGTACTTC.

J is TRBJ2-1 and V is TRBV19; D is uncertain. The CDR3 extends over 13 amino acids. V lost 2 bases, J lost 0 bases, and 2 bases lay in between. Germline CDR1 is LNHDA and CDR2 is SQIVND (reference sequence). CDR3 amino acids: CASSIISYNEQFF. DNA for the CDR3: TGTGCCAGTAGTATAATCTCCTACAATGAGCAGTTCTTC.

This clone is a singleton in its sample. The same CDR3 can be traced to other DNA sequences in this sample. The J gene is TRBJ1-5, the V gene TRBV27; D is undetermined. The CDR3 is made up of 13 amino acids. Germline CDR1 and CDR2: MNHEY and SMNVEV (reference sequence). V lost 2 bases and J lost 7, with 9 bases in between. Written as DNA, the CDR3 is TGTGCCAGCAGTTTAAAGGGAGGGCAGCCCCAGCATTTT. Translated: CASSLKGGQPQHF.

V is TRBV19 and J is TRBJ2-1; 13 bases map to TRBD2. The CDR3 contains 15 residues. Germline CDR1 reads LNHDA; CDR2 reads SQIVND (reference sequence). V shed 5 bases and J 8 bases; nucleotides not matched to a gene: 6. CDR3 bases: TGTGCCAGTAGTTCTGGGACTAGCGGGAACTATGAGCAGTTCTTC. Its protein product is CASSSGTSGNYEQFF.

This chain connects TRBV5-6 to TRBJ1-2; D is unclear. The germline CDR1 and CDR2 sequences are SGHDT and YYEEEE. V lost 1 base, J lost 2 bases, and 9 bases lay in between. The CDR3 spans 14 residues. This chain's CDR3 is CASSLSALNYGYTF. CDR3 nucleotide sequence: TGTGCCAGCAGCTTGTCGGCCCTCAACTATGGCTACACCTTC.

V usage is TRBV4-2 and J usage is TRBJ1-5, with D perhaps matching TRBD1 (5 bases). Germline assignment: CDR1 LGHNA and CDR2 YNFKEQ. The CDR3 loop spans 19 amino acids. Trimming removed 0 bases at V and 0 bases at J, with 18 bases between. CDR3 sequence reads: CASSQEELPQGYSNQPQHF. CDR3 nucleotides: TGTGCCAGCAGCCAAGAAGAACTCCCTCAGGGTTATAGCAATCAGCCCCAGCATTTT.

The chain combines TRBV28 with TRBJ2-7; 11 positions agree with TRBD2. Trimming took 6 bases from V and 3 from J; bases not matched to a gene: 10. The CDR3 consists of 16 residues. CDR1 is MDHEN, CDR2 SYDVKM, per germline. DNA for the CDR3: TGTGCCAGCAGGTTCGGGACTAGCGGACCTAACTACGAGCAGTACTTC. The encoded protein is CASRFGTSGPNYEQYF. The full variable domain, in which reference TRBV28 and TRBJ2-7 provide the parts outside the CDR3, is DVKVTQSSRYLVKRTGEKVFLECVQDMDHENMFWYRQDPGLGLRLIYFSYDVKMKEKGDIPEGYSVSREKKERFSLILESASTNQTSMYLCASRFGTSGPNYEQYFGPGTRLTVT.

The rearrangement joins TRBV5-1 to TRBJ1-2, with 7 bases lining up with TRBD1. Germline loops: CDR1 SGHRS, CDR2 YFSETQ. The CDR3 consists of 14 residues. Trimming removed 2 bases from V and 4 bases from J; junction bases left unmatched: 5. The DNA of the CDR3 is TGCGCCAGCAGCTTCAACAGGGGCTCCTATGGCTACACCTTC. Amino acid sequence: CASSFNRGSYGYTF.

J is TRBJ2-2 and V is TRBV9; the D is unclear. The length of the CDR3 is 16 residues. Between the trimmed V and J ends, which lost 2 bases and 4 bases, there was a span of 15 bases. Germline V lookup: CDR1 SGDLS, CDR2 YYNGEE. CDR3 in amino acids: CASSVGIRTFTGELFF. DNA of the CDR3: TGTGCCAGCAGCGTTGGGATCAGGACCTTCACCGGGGAGCTGTTTTTT.

This clone was found once. V usage is TRBV28 and J usage is TRBJ2-7; 10 bases agree with TRBD1. V gave up 6 bases and J gave up 5 bases; unmatched junction bases: 13. This CDR3 has 16 amino acids. Germline V lookup: CDR1 MDHEN, CDR2 SYDVKM. CDR3 sequence: CASRLMGTGVYDEQYF. The CDR3 nucleotides are TGTGCCAGCAGATTAATGGGGACAGGGGTTTATGACGAGCAGTACTTC.

The sample holds a few counts of this clone. V usage is TRBV19 and J usage is TRBJ1-4; tentatively, D is TRBD1 (5 bases). In germline, CDR1 is LNHDA, CDR2 SQIVND (reference sequence). V was clipped by 8 bases and J by 6 bases, with 13 bases between them. This CDR3 spans 13 amino acids. The CDR3 loop is CASEGPQYEKLFF. The CDR3 DNA reads as TGTGCCAGTGAGGGACCGCAGTATGAAAAACTGTTTTTT. Full variable domain (remainder filled in from reference TRBV19 and TRBJ1-4): DGGITQSPKYLFRKEGQNVTLSCEQNLNHDAMYWYRQDPGQGLRLIYYSQIVNDFQKGDIAEGYSVSREKKESFPLTVTSAQKNPTAFYLCASEGPQYEKLFFGSGTQLSVL.

The rearrangement joins TRBV9 to TRBJ1-1; TRBD1 matches at 8 bases. CDR3 length equals 12 residues. Unmatched junction bases numbered 4, after V lost 4 bases and J lost 8 bases. Germline values: CDR1 SGDLS, CDR2 YYNGEE. CDR3 residues: CASSFRTGEAFF. The DNA for the CDR3 is TGTGCCAGCAGCTTTCGGACAGGGGAAGCTTTCTTT. The variable domain in full, with the rest retrieved from reference TRBV9 and TRBJ1-1, is DSGVTQTPKHLITATGQRVTLRCSPRSGDLSVYWYQQSLDQGLQFLIQYYNGEERAKGNILERFSAQQFPDLHSELNLSSLELGDSALYFCASSFRTGEAFFGQGTRLTVV.

The gene calls are TRBV7-6 and TRBJ2-5; tentatively, D is TRBD1 or TRBD2 (5 bases each). The germline V gene has CDR1 SGHVS and CDR2 FNYEAQ. Between the trimmed V and J ends, which lost 4 bases and 5 bases, there was a span of 14 bases. This CDR3 contains 14 residues. CDR3 in DNA: TGTGCCAGCAGCTCGCAGGGTGGAGGCGAGACCCAGTACTTC. Translated, it gives CASSSQGGGETQYF.